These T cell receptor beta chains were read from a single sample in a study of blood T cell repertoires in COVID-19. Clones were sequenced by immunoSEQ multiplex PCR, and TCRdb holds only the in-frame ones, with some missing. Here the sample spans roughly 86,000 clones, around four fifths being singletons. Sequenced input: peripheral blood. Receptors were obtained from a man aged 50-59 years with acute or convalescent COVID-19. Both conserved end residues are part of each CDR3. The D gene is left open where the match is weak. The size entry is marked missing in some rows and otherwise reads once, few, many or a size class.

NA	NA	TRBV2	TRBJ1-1	TGTGCCAGCAGTGAATCCTGGGAGGACGCTTTCTTT	CASSESWEDAFF
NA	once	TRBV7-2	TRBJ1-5	TGTGCCAGCGCCGCTCGGACGGGAGACTATAGCAATCAGCCCCAGCATTTT	CASAARTGDYSNQPQHF
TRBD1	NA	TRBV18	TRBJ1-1	TGTGCCAGCTACGGGACAGGGGAGAACACTGAAGCTTTCTTT	CASYGTGENTEAFF
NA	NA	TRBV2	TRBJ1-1	TGTGCCAGCAGTGGACAGAGAATGAACACTGAAGCTTTCTTT	CASSGQRMNTEAFF
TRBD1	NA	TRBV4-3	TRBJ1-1	TGCGCCAGCAGCAAACGCCGGGACAGAACCCGAGATTTCCGAAACACTGAAGCTTTCTTT	CASSKRRDRTRDFRNTEAFF
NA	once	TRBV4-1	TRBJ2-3	TGCGCCAGCAGCCGCAGGGGTTATGGCACAGATACGCAGTATTTT	CASSRRGYGTDTQYF
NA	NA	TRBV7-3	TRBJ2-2	TGTGCCAGCAGCTTAGCAGGGTACACCGGGGAGCTGTTTTTT	CASSLAGYTGELFF
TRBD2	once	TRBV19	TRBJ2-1	TGTGCCAGTAGTACCCACCTACTTACTAGCGGGATCGGGGATGAGCAGTTCTTC	CASSTHLLTSGIGDEQFF
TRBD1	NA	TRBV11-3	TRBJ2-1	TGTGCCAGCAGCTTGGACGGTGGGACAGACTACAATGAGCAGTTCTTC	CASSLDGGTDYNEQFF
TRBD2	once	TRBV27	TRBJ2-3	TGTGCCAGCAGTACAAGCGGGGGGGGCAAGGAGATAGATACGCAGTATTTT	CASSTSGGGKEIDTQYF
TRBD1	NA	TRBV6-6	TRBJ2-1	TGTGCCAGCAGTTACTCGGCAGGGGGCTCCTACAATGAGCAGTTCTTC	CASSYSAGGSYNEQFF
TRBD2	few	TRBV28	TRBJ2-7	TGTGCCAGCAGTTTCCGGACTAGCGGGAGGGCGATCTCCTACGAGCAGTACTTC	CASSFRTSGRAISYEQYF
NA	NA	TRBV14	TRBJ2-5	TGTGCCAGCAGCCATTTCAGACAAGAGACCCAGTACTTC	CASSHFRQETQYF
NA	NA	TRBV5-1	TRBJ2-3	TGCGCCAGCAGCTTTTTGGGGGCCCTCACAGATACGCAGTATTTT	CASSFLGALTDTQYF
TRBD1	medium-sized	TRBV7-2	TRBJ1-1	TGTGCCAGCAGCTTCAACTCGGGACAGGGGAAAGCTTTCTTT	CASSFNSGQGKAFF
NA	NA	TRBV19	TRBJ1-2	TGTGCCAGTAGAGGGACAAACCCTAACTATGGCTACACCTTC	CASRGTNPNYGYTF
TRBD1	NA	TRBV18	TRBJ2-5	TGTGCCAGCTCACCCAACCACTCCCCGACGCCGGGACAGCAAGAGACCCAGTACTTC	CASSPNHSPTPGQQETQYF
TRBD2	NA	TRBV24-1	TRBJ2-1	TGTGCCACCAGTGACCCAACTAGCGTAAGCTCCTACAATGAGCAGTTCTTC	CATSDPTSVSSYNEQFF
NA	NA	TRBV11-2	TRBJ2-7	TGTGCCAGCAGCGTACGGGGGTACGAGCAGTACTTC	CASSVRGYEQYF
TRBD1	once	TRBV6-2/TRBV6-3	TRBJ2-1	TGTGCCAGCAACCCAAGGGGGCATGAGCAGTTCTTC	CASNPRGHEQFF
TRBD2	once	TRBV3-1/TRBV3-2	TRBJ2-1	TGTGCCAGCAGCCTGGGACTAGCGGTCTACAATGAGCAGTTCTTC	CASSLGLAVYNEQFF
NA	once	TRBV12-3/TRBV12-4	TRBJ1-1	TGTGCCAGCAGTTTAGCAGAGGGGGCTGAAGCTTTCTTT	CASSLAEGAEAFF
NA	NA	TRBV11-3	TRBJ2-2	TGTGCCAGCAGTCCGGATGTTAAGGCGGGCACCGGGGAGCTGTTTTTT	CASSPDVKAGTGELFF
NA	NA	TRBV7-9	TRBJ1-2	TGTGCCAGCAGCTACGGGTCTTCCTATGGCTACACCTTC	CASSYGSSYGYTF
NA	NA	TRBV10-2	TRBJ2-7	TGCGCCAGCAGTGAGTCGCGGGGAACCCCCTATGAGCAGTACTTC	CASSESRGTPYEQYF
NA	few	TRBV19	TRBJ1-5	TGTGCCAGTAGTATAGATCAGGGCAATCAGCCCCAGCATTTT	CASSIDQGNQPQHF
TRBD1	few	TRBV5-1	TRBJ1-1	TGCGCCAGCAGCTTCGGACAGGGGGCGGGAAACACTGAAGCTTTCTTT	CASSFGQGAGNTEAFF
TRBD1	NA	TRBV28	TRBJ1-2	TGTGCCAGCAGGGCGGGACAGGGGGCATATGGCTACACCTTC	CASRAGQGAYGYTF
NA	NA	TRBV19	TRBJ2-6	TGTGCCAGTACTATCCCTGACAAGGCGTTAAGCTCTGGGGCCAACGTCCTGACTTTC	CASTIPDKALSSGANVLTF
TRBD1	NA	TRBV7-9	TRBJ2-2	TGTGCCAGCAGCTTGGGGGACAGGGTATCCGGGGAGCTGTTTTTT	CASSLGDRVSGELFF
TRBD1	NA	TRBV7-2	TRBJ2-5	TGTGCCAGCAGCACTGGTCCGGGACAGGGACAAGAGACCCAGTACTTC	CASSTGPGQGQETQYF